This T cell receptor (beta chain) was retrieved from a study of blood T cell repertoires in COVID-19. Trimming removed 3 bases at V and 8 bases at J, with 16 bases between. The CDR3 sequence is 14 residues long. Germline CDR1 SEHNR, CDR2 FQNEAQ (reference sequence). Here immunoSEQ multiplex PCR was the method, and the copy in TCRdb shows in-frame clones only, minus some. The sample yields roughly 250,000 clones, 91% seen once. Participants were aged about 18 to 95 years, lived in 20 to 25 US areas, and enrolled virtually. The source of this sequence is a human donor in a cohort exposed to, infected with or recovered from COVID-19 (not recorded which). The donor label of this sample is uncertain. The chain has TRBV7-9 and TRBJ1-1; D remains unclear. Sequencing was carried out using PBMCs or T cells enriched from blood (not recorded which). The chain's CDR3 is CASSFEVVGSEAFF. The CDR3 nucleotides are TGTGCCAGCAGCTTTGAAGTGGTAGGGAGCGAAGCTTTCTTT.